Sequencing of this T cell receptor beta chain was carried out in a study of CD8 T cells in Susac syndrome. Study observations and caveats: The TCR sequencing and HLA analysis in the study involved a relatively small number of individuals, as the study acknowledged.

Of note for this clonotype: The antigen remains undetermined.

Reverse transcription of about 0.5 to 1 ug RNA used random hexamers. TCRdb called the immunoSEQ multiplex PCR reads again in MiXCR, with one record for every CDR3 protein. The table has roughly 150,000 distinct CDR3 sequences, roughly 95% seen once. The clonotype originates from a human donor with multiple sclerosis. Source material: CD8+ T cells from PBMCs.

The CDR3 sequence is CASSPRQSGANVLTF. CDR3 DNA sequence: TGTGCCAGCAGCCCCAGACAGTCTGGGGCCAACGTCCTGACTTTC. The genes are TRBV3-1 and TRBJ2-6, with a weak D call TRBD1 (5 bases). The CDR3 has 15 amino acids. Trimming cost V 4 bases and J 1 base, with 8 bases left between them. CDR1 and CDR2 from the germline V gene are LGHDT and YNNKEL (reference sequence).